A single sample gave rise to the 19 T cell receptor beta chains below, sequenced in a study of T cell responses to AZD1222 COVID-19 vaccine (dated by TCRdb to the early 2020s). Libraries were built with the immunoSEQ multiplex PCR assay. Not all clones reach the TCRdb copy of this immuneACCESS table, which keeps in-frame sequences only. Checked studies attribute under half of the gap to unresolved V genes and leave the rest unexplained. This sample comprises around 130,000 clones, roughly 93% of them detected only once. The ten largest clones take up over 6.5% of the sample. The meaning of the sample's time point label: baseline before first vaccination. The sample here was peripheral blood, taken on day 0 of AZD1222 vaccination. The source of these receptors is an adult in good health.

This chain links TRBV19 with TRBJ2-2, with D perhaps matching TRBD2 (6 bases). The germline V gene has CDR1 LNHDA and CDR2 SQIVND (reference sequence). There are 14 residues in the CDR3. V lost 6 bases and J lost 8, with 16 bases in between. The CDR3 here is CASRSGLPTGELFF. The CDR3 DNA reads TGTGCCAGTAGGTCGGGACTCCCGACAGGGGAGCTGTTTTTT.

The chain carries TRBV2 and TRBJ2-3; D is undetermined. Germline values: CDR1 SNHLY, CDR2 FYNNEI. V lost 8 bases to trimming and J lost 1 base, with 10 bases between them. This CDR3 is built from 13 residues. Written as DNA, the CDR3 is TGTGCCAGCTTAAGCAGGCGCACAGATACGCAGTATTTT. As protein: CASLSRRTDTQYF.

The V gene is TRBV2, the J gene TRBJ2-1, with a possible D match to TRBD2 (6 bases). Germline assignment: CDR1 SNHLY and CDR2 FYNNEI. The CDR3 spans 15 residues. V was shortened by 6 bases and J by 0 bases, with 12 bases between the two germline ends. The CDR3 sequence: CASSRDFNSYNEQFF. The CDR3 DNA is TGTGCCAGCAGCAGGGACTTCAACTCCTACAATGAGCAGTTCTTC.

This chain links TRBV6-5 with TRBJ1-4, with D hard to call. The CDR3 consists of 16 residues. Trimming took 0 bases from V and 2 from J, leaving 10 bases between them. Germline CDR1 and CDR2: MNHEY and SVGAGI. The CDR3 loop is CASSYSGTVTNEKLFF. For the CDR3, the DNA is TGTGCCAGCAGTTACTCTGGCACTGTGACTAATGAAAAACTGTTTTTT.

The V and J genes are TRBV29-1 and TRBJ2-3, with 9 bases matching TRBD1. Germline loops: CDR1 SQVTM, CDR2 ANQGSEA. The CDR3 length is 15 residues. With 5 bases clipped from V and 4 bases from J, the junction kept 10 bases outside the gene matches. CDR3 amino acids: CSVPLDRGTPDTQYF. The DNA of the CDR3 is TGCAGCGTTCCCCTCGACAGGGGGACCCCAGATACGCAGTATTTT.

V gene TRBV4-1 combines with J gene TRBJ1-1, with a tentative D call TRBD1 (5 bases). CDR1 MGHRA and CDR2 YSYEKL come from the germline V gene. Trimming pared 6 bases from V and 1 base from J, leaving 6 bases between. This CDR3 has 12 amino acids. The CDR3 DNA sequence: TGCGCCAGCAGTACAGGGAACACTGAAGCTTTCTTT. This gives the protein CASSTGNTEAFF.

V usage is TRBV6-1 and J usage is TRBJ1-2, with no clear D. Germline V gives CDR1 MNHNS, CDR2 SASEGT. V lost 2 bases, J lost 4 bases, and 17 bases lay in between. The CDR3 sequence is 16 residues long. CDR3: CASSEPSGRALYGYTF. In nucleotides, the CDR3 is TGTGCCAGCAGTGAACCCTCGGGGAGAGCACTCTATGGCTACACCTTC.

This rearrangement joins TRBV6-5 to TRBJ1-3; 12 bases agree with TRBD1. The germline gives CDR1 MNHEY, CDR2 SVGAGI. This CDR3 region has 15 residues. V lost 7 bases to trimming and J lost 4 bases; unmatched junction nucleotides: 5. CDR3 loop: CASKPGQGAGNTIYF. CDR3 DNA: TGTGCCAGCAAGCCGGGACAGGGGGCAGGAAACACCATATATTTT.

The chain links TRBV4-2 to TRBJ2-7; 8 bases agree with TRBD2. Germline CDR1 reads LGHNA; CDR2 reads YNFKEQ. This CDR3 spans 16 amino acids. Losses at the gene ends were 3 bases for V and 6 bases for J; bases not matched to a gene: 13. CDR3 in amino acids: CASSQDRSGSPGEQYF. The CDR3, as DNA: TGTGCCAGCAGCCAGGATCGCAGCGGGAGCCCGGGCGAGCAGTACTTC.

The rearrangement links TRBV11-2 to TRBJ2-3; 11 bases match TRBD2. The V gene's germline CDR1 is SGHAT and CDR2 FQNNGV. V gave up 5 bases and J gave up 2 bases; unmatched junction bases: 6. The CDR3 covers 16 residues. The CDR3 nucleotides read TGTGCCAGCAGCATTATAGCGGGAGGGATCACAGATACGCAGTATTTT. Translation: CASSIIAGGITDTQYF.

In its sample, this clone was seen once. V is TRBV12-3 or TRBV12-4 and J is TRBJ1-1, with D unclear. Trimming removed 6 bases from V and 0 bases from J, with 8 bases in between. The CDR3 runs 13 residues. The CDR3 DNA reads TGTGCCAGCAGACGGGAACTGAACACTGAAGCTTTCTTT. Amino acids: CASRRELNTEAFF.

The chain combines TRBV6-5 with TRBJ1-1; tentative D call: TRBD1 (5 bases). This CDR3 spans 14 amino acids. Germline values: CDR1 MNHEY, CDR2 SVGAGI. The V and J ends lost 6 bases and 5 bases respectively, with 16 bases between them. CDR3: CASRNGGMETEAFF. The CDR3 DNA follows: TGTGCCAGCAGGAACGGGGGAATGGAGACTGAAGCTTTCTTT.

The gene calls are TRBV7-9 and TRBJ1-3, with D tentatively TRBD1 (6 bases). Germline V gene data show CDR1 as SEHNR and CDR2 as FQNEAQ (reference sequence). The CDR3 has 15 residues. The ends were cut back, 5 bases at V and 1 base at J, with 12 bases in the middle. The DNA for the CDR3 is TGTGCCAGCAGCCCCGACAGGAAGTCTGGAAACACCATATATTTT. Translation: CASSPDRKSGNTIYF.

The chain carries TRBV27 and TRBJ2-6; maybe TRBD1 (5 bases). The germline CDR1 and CDR2 sequences are MNHEY and SMNVEV (reference sequence). The CDR3 is made up of 16 amino acids. Trimming removed 6 bases at V and 0 bases at J, with 12 bases between. In nucleotides, the CDR3 is TGTGCCAGCAGACCCCAGGGTAGCTCTGGGGCCAACGTCCTGACTTTC. It is translated as CASRPQGSSGANVLTF.

The rearrangement links TRBV3-1 (or the pseudogene TRBV3-2) to TRBJ2-3; 7 nucleotides line up with TRBD2. This CDR3 has 16 residues. Germline trimming cut 4 bases from V and 1 base from J; bases unmatched to any gene: 8. Germline V CDR1 and CDR2: LGHDT, YNNKEL (reference sequence). CDR3 sequence (DNA): TGTGCCAGCAGCCCCTTCTGGGCGGGAGGCACAGATACGCAGTATTTT. This encodes CASSPFWAGGTDTQYF.

V is TRBV4-1 and J is TRBJ1-4; unclear D gene. This CDR3 spans 16 amino acids. Trimming removed 4 bases from V and 3 bases from J, with 15 bases in between. Germline V gives CDR1 MGHRA, CDR2 YSYEKL. Written as DNA, the CDR3 is TGCGCCAGCAGCCCCCCGGACGTTAGCTCTAATGAAAAACTGTTTTTT. Translation: CASSPPDVSSNEKLFF.

The chain uses TRBV7-8 and TRBJ2-3; TRBD2 matches 7 bases. Germline CDR1 SGHVS, CDR2 FQNEAQ. The CDR3 consists of 16 residues. The junction had 9 bases not matched to a gene; V was cut back by 5 bases and J by 1 base. The DNA for the CDR3 is TGTGCCAGCAGCACTGAAGCGGGATCGCGCACAGATACGCAGTATTTT. This encodes CASSTEAGSRTDTQYF.

This clone was detected once. The V and J genes are TRBV18 and TRBJ1-2, with D uncertain. V was trimmed by 0 bases and J by 6 bases, leaving 8 bases between them. This CDR3 is built from 13 residues. Germline V gene sequence: CDR1 KGHSH, CDR2 LQKENI. This CDR3 is CASSPPVVDGYTF. In DNA form, the CDR3 reads TGTGCCAGCTCACCACCGGTGGTGGATGGCTACACCTTC.

This clone occurred once. J is TRBJ2-1 and V is TRBV7-9; D not certain. V was shortened by 5 bases and J by 5 bases, with 10 bases between the two germline ends. Germline V gene data show CDR1 as SEHNR and CDR2 as FQNEAQ (reference sequence). There are 13 residues in the CDR3. The DNA for the CDR3 is TGTGCCAGCAGCCCTAGTGCGGACAATGAGCAGTTCTTC. Translating it yields CASSPSADNEQFF.